This T cell receptor beta chain was recorded in a study of vaccination and CD4 T cells after COVID-19 (dated by TCRdb to about 2022). Describing the broader study: Convalescent patients had a positive SARS-CoV-2 result on nasal swab PCR, and of these patients, several had mild disease and one had severe disease. Control cultures used a CEFX viral epitope pool as positive control, an HIV-1 Nef peptide pool as negative control, or no peptide. In over 8 COVID-19 convalescent patients and a handful of infection-naive healthy vaccine recipients, the spike-specific CD4+ TCR repertoire before mRNA vaccination was compared with the repertoire after mRNA vaccination. The time from the second vaccine dose to post-vaccine blood sampling had a median of roughly 72 days and ranged from about 12 to 241 days. The convalescent cohort included six males and four females, with two Hispanic individuals, seven Caucasians, two Asians and one multiracial person. The cultures were stimulated with overlapping spike peptide pools from SARS-CoV-2 and from the common cold coronaviruses HCoV-NL63, HCoV-OC43 and HCoV-229E. Participants received two doses of either the Pfizer-BioNTech BNT162b2 vaccine (n=8) or the Moderna mRNA-1273 vaccine (n=2). Post-COVID blood samples from convalescent patients were collected a median of roughly 100 days after diagnosis, with a range of 35 to 161 days.

Library generation was performed with PCR. TCR sequencing of DNA from cultured CD4+ T cells used the Oncomine TCR Beta short-read assay at the Johns Hopkins FTIC core. The QIAamp micro DNA kit was used to extract genomic DNA from the cultured CD4+ T cells. The Oncomine TCR Beta libraries from cultured CD4+ T cells were pooled using unique dual indexes and then sequenced on an Illumina iSeq 100. Concerning the study's data processing: Non-productive sequences were filtered out, and CDR3s that did not start with C, did not end with F or W, or were shorter than 7 amino acids were discarded. Antigen-specific clonotypes were identified using the MANAFEST web application through comparison of peptide-stimulated wells with reference and other culture wells. For a clone to be called positive, the clone needed an FDR below 0.05, an odds ratio above 5, and a productive frequency above 0.1% in at least two of three replicate wells. A clonotype was classed as cross-reactive if the clonotype showed significant expansion both in SARS-CoV-2 spike wells and in at least one common cold coronavirus spike condition. CDR3 homology was assessed with Levenshtein distances (stringdist) and unrooted phylogenetic trees (ape) in R version 3.6.1. TCRdb passed the public sequencing reads through fastp at Q25 and MiXCR, retaining productive beta sequences. Each record represents a unique CDR3 protein, reported with the most common genes and DNA among its rows. These V and J calls originate from TCRdb's pipeline instead of the authors' own analysis. Within this sample are over 10,000 distinct CDR3 sequences, with approximately 65% of them counted one time only. 12% of the sample is held by the ten biggest clonotypes.

V sheds 2 bases and J sheds 0 bases, leaving 8 bases between their ends. The CDR3 covers 15 residues, taking in both the cysteine and the phenylalanine. Just CDR3 DNA is preserved here, 45 bases in frame from base 1. The CDR1 and CDR2 encoded by the germline V gene (reference sequence) are LNHDA and SQIVND. Worth noting for this clonotype: Its antigen specificity is not known. Per-base quality was not reported, and no clone a single base away is much larger than it.

Read against the paper, the sample's treatment or condition label means: 10-day PBMC culture with coronavirus spike peptide pools or control peptides (ViraFEST assay). The study used the ViraFEST assay, which expanded antigen-specific T cells with peptide pools and then identified expanded clonotypes by TCR sequencing. The positive SARS-CoV-2 PCR tests of the convalescent patients were dated from March to December 2020, before the Alpha, Beta and Delta variants emerged in the United States. PBMCs were cultured at roughly 1.8 million per well in IMDM supplemented with 5% human AB serum and 10 IU/ml IL-2, with approximately 10 ug/ml peptide pools added. On days 3 and 7, half of the culture medium was replaced with fresh IL-2-containing medium. After 10 days of culture, CD4+ T cells were isolated by negative selection using the EasySep CD4+ T cell isolation kit. Ficoll-Paque Plus gradient centrifugation was used to isolate PBMCs from whole blood, and the isolated PBMCs were then either used fresh or cryopreserved at -140C. In general, triplicate wells were set up for every culture condition.

Here is what the overall study found, with its caveats: Among convalescent patients, a median around 89% of the SARS-CoV-2-reactive clones seen after vaccination appeared only after vaccination, which suggests priming specific to the vaccine. Only a relatively small number of convalescent patients were included in the study, and early timepoints following natural infection were not analyzed. The median number of SARS-CoV-2-reactive clonotypes rose from 20 to 25 after infection to some 40 after vaccination, but the change was not significant. Of the vaccine-specific clones in convalescent patients, 304 of 307, or nearly all, reacted only to SARS-CoV-2 spike and did not cross-react with common cold coronaviruses.

Sequencing input: CD4+ T cells from blood, cultured in vitro. This receptor was taken from a human donor who had recovered from COVID-19. The chain couples TRBV19 to TRBJ1-5; confidence is insufficient to name the D gene. CDR3 reads: CASSIFGNSNQPQHF. The nucleotide sequence is given as TGTGCCAGTAGTATATTCGGGAATAGCAATCAGCCCCAGCATTTT.